Only a few counts were recorded for the clone carrying this T cell receptor (beta chain). Its specificity is not known. This sample stems from a study of T cells after yellow fever vaccination. Study results and caveats: Faster peaking, at day 5 versus 15, marked a secondary response that was weaker. Abundant clonotypes from the bulk population could get into FACS-sorted repertoires as contaminants.

Production of TCR cDNA was by 5'RACE template switching, which also added a universal primer site and UMIs. TCRdb recomputed calls from the 5' RACE reads with MiXCR, one row per CDR3 protein. Of 200,000 to 300,000 distinct CDR3 sequences listed, about an eighth are singletons. Trimming removed 4 bases from V and 4 bases from J, with 11 bases in between. This CDR3 comprises 14 residues. Germline CDR1 is MNHNS and CDR2 is SASEGT. The specimen comprised CD4+ T cells sorted from PBMCs, sampled 45 days after the yellow fever booster vaccination. This chain links TRBV6-1 with TRBJ1-3; the D gene is possibly TRBD1 (5 bases). The sequence came from a young man who received the YFV17D yellow fever vaccine. The CDR3 sequence: CASSGQGSGNTIYF. CDR3 coding DNA: TGTGCCAGCAGTGGTCAGGGATCGGGAAACACCATATATTTT.